Listed below are T cell receptor beta chains from one sample, sequenced in a study of control samples from healthy donors and cancer patients. The assay was immunoSEQ multiplex PCR, and TCRdb's table has in-frame clones only and misses some. This sample yields 70,000 to 75,000 clones, of which under 90% are seen a single time; around 19% belongs to the top ten. Sequencing was performed on PBMCs. The receptors derive from a man aged 60 to 69 with lung cancer. CDR3s include the opening cysteine and the closing phenylalanine or tryptophan. D genes are given only for firm matches. Clone size is stated in some rows and not others, as once, few, many or a class when expanded.

d_gene	len	v_gene	abundance	j_gene	CDR3aa	CDR3nt
.	12	TRBV24-1	.	TRBJ1-1	CATSDMDAEAFF	TGTGCCACCAGTGATATGGACGCTGAAGCTTTCTTT
.	14	TRBV9	.	TRBJ2-2	CASSVDPDTGELFF	TGTGCCAGCAGCGTAGATCCGGACACCGGGGAGCTGTTTTTT
TRBD1	15	TRBV6-5	.	TRBJ1-4	CASSYTGQNNEKLFF	TGTGCCAGCAGTTACACGGGACAGAATAATGAAAAACTGTTTTTT
.	18	TRBV10-3	.	TRBJ2-7	CAISESSTGVARPYEQYF	TGTGCCATCAGTGAGTCGTCTACTGGCGTGGCCCGGCCCTACGAGCAGTACTTC
.	15	TRBV5-1	.	TRBJ2-5	CASSSDSGGQETQYF	TGCGCCAGCAGCTCGGATTCAGGAGGGCAAGAGACCCAGTACTTC
.	15	TRBV19	.	TRBJ2-1	CASSIAAGSYNEQFF	TGTGCCAGTAGTATAGCGGCAGGCTCCTACAATGAGCAGTTCTTC
.	11	TRBV6-6	.	TRBJ2-1	CASSYGNEQFF	TGTGCCAGCAGTTACGGCAATGAGCAGTTCTTC
.	13	TRBV6-5	once	TRBJ1-2	CASSYLRGNGYTF	TGTGCCAGCAGTTACTTAAGGGGGAATGGCTACACCTTC
.	12	TRBV5-4	.	TRBJ1-2	CASSSDNYGYTF	TGTGCCAGCAGCTCGGATAACTATGGCTACACCTTC
.	12	TRBV10-1	.	TRBJ2-1	CASSGRINEQFF	TGCGCCAGCAGTGGACGGATCAATGAGCAGTTCTTC
.	17	TRBV5-1	.	TRBJ2-1	CASSHSPAASSYNEQFF	TGCGCCAGCAGCCATTCCCCAGCGGCAAGCTCCTACAATGAGCAGTTCTTC
.	13	TRBV24-1	.	TRBJ1-2	CATSDWGYEGYTF	TGTGCCACCAGTGATTGGGGGTATGAAGGCTACACCTTC
.	16	TRBV15	.	TRBJ2-2	CATSRDGTPSAGELFF	TGTGCCACCAGCAGAGACGGAACCCCCTCAGCCGGGGAGCTGTTTTTT
TRBD1	17	TRBV4-1	.	TRBJ1-1	CASSQERDRSMNTEAFF	TGCGCCAGCAGCCAAGAGCGGGACAGATCCATGAACACTGAAGCTTTCTTT
.	14	TRBV4-2	.	TRBJ1-2	CASSQGEGAYGYTF	TGTGCCAGCAGCCAAGGGGAAGGAGCCTATGGCTACACCTTC
.	15	TRBV18	.	TRBJ1-3	CASSPWGGTGNTIYF	TGTGCCAGCTCACCATGGGGGGGAACTGGAAACACCATATATTTT
TRBD1	17	TRBV3-1/TRBV3-2	.	TRBJ2-5	CASSQGYRDRGQETQYF	TGTGCCAGCAGCCAGGGATACCGGGACAGGGGGCAAGAGACCCAGTACTTC
TRBD1	19	TRBV27	.	TRBJ2-3	CASSLQGARGPKMADTQYF	TGTGCCAGCAGTTTGCAGGGGGCCAGGGGGCCCAAAATGGCAGATACGCAGTATTTT
TRBD2	15	TRBV5-1	.	TRBJ2-1	CASSLLAGEINEQFF	TGCGCCAGCAGCTTGCTAGCGGGGGAAATCAATGAGCAGTTCTTC
TRBD1	15	TRBV6-1	.	TRBJ1-5	CASREGTGGNQPQHF	TGTGCCAGCAGGGAAGGGACAGGGGGCAATCAGCCCCAGCATTTT
.	15	TRBV5-1	.	TRBJ1-1	CASSRTPPPNTEAFF	TGCGCCAGCAGCCGGACCCCCCCACCCAACACTGAAGCTTTCTTT
.	15	TRBV6-6	.	TRBJ1-5	CASSYASGGNQPQHF	TGTGCCAGCAGTTACGCCTCCGGGGGCAATCAGCCCCAGCATTTT
.	16	TRBV3-1/TRBV3-2	.	TRBJ2-5	CASSQLMGFFGETQYF	TGTGCCAGCAGCCAACTCATGGGGTTCTTCGGGGAGACCCAGTACTTC
.	16	TRBV5-4	.	TRBJ1-6	CASSIGLGRDNSLLHF	TGTGCCAGCAGCATAGGACTGGGCCGAGATAATTCACTCCTCCACTTT
.	16	TRBV5-1	.	TRBJ1-6	CASSLAVGGYNSPLHF	TGCGCCAGCAGCTTGGCCGTGGGGGGTTATAATTCACCCCTCCACTTT
TRBD2	15	TRBV24-1	.	TRBJ2-3	CATSDSGALWDTQYF	TGTGCCACCAGTGATAGCGGGGCCCTGTGGGATACGCAGTATTTT
TRBD2	13	TRBV2	.	TRBJ2-1	CASKRRGSNEQFF	TGTGCCAGCAAGCGGCGGGGGTCCAATGAGCAGTTCTTC
TRBD1	13	TRBV2	.	TRBJ1-1	CARLRGGNTEAFF	TGTGCCAGGCTCAGGGGGGGGAACACTGAAGCTTTCTTT
.	16	TRBV24-1	once	TRBJ1-5	CATSDSRGMGNQPQHF	TGTGCCACCAGTGATTCCCGAGGGATGGGCAATCAGCCCCAGCATTTT
TRBD2	16	TRBV24-1	.	TRBJ2-3	CATSDYGTSGVDTQYF	TGTGCCACCAGTGATTACGGGACTAGCGGGGTAGATACGCAGTATTTT
.	14	TRBV7-2	.	TRBJ1-3	CASSLGGFGNTIYF	TGTGCCAGCAGCTTAGGTGGCTTTGGAAACACCATATATTTT
.	14	TRBV7-8	.	TRBJ2-5	CASSFRAFQETQYF	TGTGCCAGCAGCTTCAGGGCTTTCCAAGAGACCCAGTACTTC
.	12	TRBV12-3/TRBV12-4	.	TRBJ1-1	CASSFAETEAFF	TGTGCCAGCAGCTTCGCGGAGACTGAAGCTTTCTTT
TRBD1	15	TRBV5-1	few	TRBJ1-5	CASRETGGINQPQHF	TGCGCCAGCAGAGAGACAGGGGGGATCAATCAGCCCCAGCATTTT
.	16	TRBV5-1	.	TRBJ2-5	CASSSGRASYQETQYF	TGCGCCAGCAGCTCCGGCAGGGCCTCTTACCAAGAGACCCAGTACTTC
.	17	TRBV10-3	.	TRBJ1-3	CAISEEGDSRLGNTIYF	TGTGCCATCAGTGAGGAGGGCGACAGCCGCCTTGGAAACACCATATATTTT
TRBD1	14	TRBV4-1	.	TRBJ2-1	CASSQRDRADWPFF	TGCGCCAGCAGCCAGCGGGACAGGGCCGACTGGCCGTTCTTC
TRBD1	14	TRBV27	few	TRBJ1-1	CASRKRQGGTEAFF	TGTGCCAGCAGAAAGCGACAGGGAGGCACTGAAGCTTTCTTT
TRBD2	15	TRBV10-3	.	TRBJ2-3	CAIRDSGGALNTQYF	TGTGCCATCAGAGATAGCGGGGGGGCATTAAATACGCAGTATTTT
TRBD1	17	TRBV14	.	TRBJ1-6	CASSQFFLGTANSPLHF	TGTGCCAGCAGCCAGTTTTTTCTCGGGACAGCGAATTCACCCCTCCACTTT
.	12	TRBV12-3/TRBV12-4	.	TRBJ1-4	CASLSPLGKLFF	TGTGCCAGCCTTTCACCGCTCGGAAAACTGTTTTTT